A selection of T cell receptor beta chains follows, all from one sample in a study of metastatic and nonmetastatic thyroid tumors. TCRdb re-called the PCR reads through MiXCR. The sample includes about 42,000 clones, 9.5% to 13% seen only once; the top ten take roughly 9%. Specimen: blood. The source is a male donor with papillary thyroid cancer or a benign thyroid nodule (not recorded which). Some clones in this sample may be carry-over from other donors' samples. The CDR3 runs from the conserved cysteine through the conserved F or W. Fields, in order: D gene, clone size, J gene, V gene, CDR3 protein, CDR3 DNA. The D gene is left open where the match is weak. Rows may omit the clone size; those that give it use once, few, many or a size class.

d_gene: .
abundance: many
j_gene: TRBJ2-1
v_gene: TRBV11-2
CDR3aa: CASSHDWTANNEQFF
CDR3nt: TGTGCCAGCAGCCACGATTGGACTGCAAACAATGAGCAGTTCTTC

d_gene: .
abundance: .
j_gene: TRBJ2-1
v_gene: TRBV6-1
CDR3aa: CASSTPGRPWTDEQFF
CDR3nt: TGTGCCAGCAGTACACCCGGTCGCCCCTGGACGGATGAGCAGTTCTTC

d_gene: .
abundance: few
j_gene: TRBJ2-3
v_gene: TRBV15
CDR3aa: CATSRDVQLADTQYF
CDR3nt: TGTGCCACCAGCAGAGATGTACAGTTAGCAGATACGCAGTATTTT

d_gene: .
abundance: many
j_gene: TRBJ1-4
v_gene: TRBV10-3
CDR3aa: CAISVDSEEKLFF
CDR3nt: TGTGCCATCAGTGTTGACAGCGAGGAAAAACTGTTTTTT

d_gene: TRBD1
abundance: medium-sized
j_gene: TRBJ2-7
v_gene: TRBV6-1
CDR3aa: CASSTGENFYEQYF
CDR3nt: TGTGCCAGCAGCACAGGGGAAAATTTCTACGAGCAGTACTTC

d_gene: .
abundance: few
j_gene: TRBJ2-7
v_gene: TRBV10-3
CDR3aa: CAISDREHLYEQYF
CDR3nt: TGTGCCATCAGTGATCGGGAGCATCTCTACGAGCAGTACTTC

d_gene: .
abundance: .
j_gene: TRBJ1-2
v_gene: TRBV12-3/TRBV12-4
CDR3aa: CASTPVPQSNYGYTF
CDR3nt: TGTGCCAGCACCCCGGTACCACAGTCCAACTATGGCTACACCTTC

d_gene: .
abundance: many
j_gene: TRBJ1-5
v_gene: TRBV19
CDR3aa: CASRDSNQPQHF
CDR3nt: TGTGCCAGTCGGGATAGCAATCAGCCCCAGCATTTT

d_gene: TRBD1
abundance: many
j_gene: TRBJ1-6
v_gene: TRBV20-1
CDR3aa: CSARDPRQGAYNSPLHF
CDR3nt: TGCAGTGCTAGAGATCCGAGACAGGGGGCCTATAATTCACCCCTCCACTTT

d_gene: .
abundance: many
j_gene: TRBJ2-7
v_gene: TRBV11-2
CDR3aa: CASSFLGADYEQYF
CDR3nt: TGTGCCAGCAGCTTCCTGGGGGCTGACTACGAGCAGTACTTC

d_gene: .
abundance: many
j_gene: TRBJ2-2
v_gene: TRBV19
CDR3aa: CASAGELVTGELFF
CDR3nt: TGTGCCAGTGCCGGGGAGTTGGTCACCGGGGAGCTGTTTTTT

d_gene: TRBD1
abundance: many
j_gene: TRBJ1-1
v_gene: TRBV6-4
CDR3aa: CASRDDRDTEAFF
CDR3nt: TGTGCCAGCAGAGACGACAGGGACACTGAAGCTTTCTTT

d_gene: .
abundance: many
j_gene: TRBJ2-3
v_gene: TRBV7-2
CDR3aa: CASSLVGAQYF
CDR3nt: TGTGCCAGCAGCTTAGTTGGGGCGCAGTATTTT

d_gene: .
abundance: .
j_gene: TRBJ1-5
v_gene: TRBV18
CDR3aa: CASSSGPPGQPQHF
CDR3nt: TGTGCCAGCTCGTCCGGACCCCCTGGACAGCCCCAGCATTTT

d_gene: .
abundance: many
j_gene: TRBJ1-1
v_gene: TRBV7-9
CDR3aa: CASSLARSGEAEAFF
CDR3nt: TGTGCCAGCAGCTTAGCTCGGTCAGGGGAGGCTGAAGCTTTCTTT

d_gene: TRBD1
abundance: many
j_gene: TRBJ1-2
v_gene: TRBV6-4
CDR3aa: CASSLNRGGSVHGYTF
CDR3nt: TGTGCCAGCAGTTTGAACAGGGGTGGGTCCGTCCATGGCTACACCTTC

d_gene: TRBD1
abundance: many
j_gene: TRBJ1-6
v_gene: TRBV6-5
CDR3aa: CASSYSRTGPNSPLHF
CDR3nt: TGTGCCAGCAGTTACTCAAGGACAGGGCCGAATTCACCCCTCCACTTT

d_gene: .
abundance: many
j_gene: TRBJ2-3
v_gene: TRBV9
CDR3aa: CASSPRGDTQYF
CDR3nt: TGTGCCAGCAGCCCCCGAGGGGATACGCAGTATTTT

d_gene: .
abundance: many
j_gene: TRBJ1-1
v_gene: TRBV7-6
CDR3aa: CASSYDRLNTEAFF
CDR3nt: TGTGCCAGCAGCTACGACAGATTGAACACTGAAGCTTTCTTT

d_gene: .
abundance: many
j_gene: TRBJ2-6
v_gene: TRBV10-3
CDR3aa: CAIGGTRPSAANVLTF
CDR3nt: TGTGCCATTGGGGGGACACGGCCCTCTGCCGCCAACGTCCTGACTTTC

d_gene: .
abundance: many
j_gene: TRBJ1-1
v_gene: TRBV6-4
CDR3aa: CASSETVNTEAFF
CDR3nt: TGTGCCAGCAGTGAGACGGTGAACACTGAAGCTTTCTTT

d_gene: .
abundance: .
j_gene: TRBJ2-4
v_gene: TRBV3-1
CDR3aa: CASSQEPRTDLAKNIQYF
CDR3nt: TGTGCCAGCAGCCAAGAGCCCCGGACCGATCTAGCCAAAAACATTCAGTACTTC

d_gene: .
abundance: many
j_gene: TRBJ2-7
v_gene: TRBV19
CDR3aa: CASSADYGSDEQYF
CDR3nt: TGTGCCAGTAGTGCAGACTATGGCAGCGACGAGCAGTACTTC

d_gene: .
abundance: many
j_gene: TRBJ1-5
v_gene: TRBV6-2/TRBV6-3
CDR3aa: CASRSTNQPQHF
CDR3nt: TGTGCCAGCAGATCCACAAATCAGCCCCAGCATTTT

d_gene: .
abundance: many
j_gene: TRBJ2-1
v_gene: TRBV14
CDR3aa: CASSLDLNSYNEQFF
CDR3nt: TGTGCCAGCAGCTTGGACCTAAACTCCTACAATGAGCAGTTCTTC

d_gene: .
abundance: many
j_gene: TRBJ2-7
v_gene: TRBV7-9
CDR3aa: CASSSTTPGRDWGSYEQYF
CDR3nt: TGTGCCAGCAGCTCAACAACACCGGGACGGGACTGGGGAAGTTACGAGCAGTACTTC

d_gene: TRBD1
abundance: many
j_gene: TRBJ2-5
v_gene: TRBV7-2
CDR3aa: CASSDRGVGETQYF
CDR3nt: TGTGCCAGCAGCGACAGGGGGGTCGGAGAGACCCAGTACTTC

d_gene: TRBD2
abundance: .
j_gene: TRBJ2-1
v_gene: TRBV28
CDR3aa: CASLTIRRTSGRANEQFF
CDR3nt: TGTGCCAGCCTAACAATACGGAGGACTAGCGGGAGGGCCAATGAGCAGTTCTTC

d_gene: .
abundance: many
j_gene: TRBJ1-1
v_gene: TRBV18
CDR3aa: CASSLDPLSTEAFF
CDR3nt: TGTGCCAGCTCACTGGACCCCCTGAGCACTGAAGCTTTCTTT

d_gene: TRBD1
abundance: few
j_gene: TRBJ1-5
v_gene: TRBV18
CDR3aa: CASSPAAGTGQQPQHF
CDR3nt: TGTGCCAGCTCACCGGCGGCCGGGACAGGACAACAGCCCCAGCATTTT

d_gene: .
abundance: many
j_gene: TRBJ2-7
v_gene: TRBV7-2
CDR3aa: CASSLRAGTPYEQYF
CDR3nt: TGTGCCAGCAGCTTACGGGCGGGAACTCCCTACGAGCAGTACTTC

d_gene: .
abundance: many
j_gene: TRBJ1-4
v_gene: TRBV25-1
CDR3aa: CASSVLATNEKLFF
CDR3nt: TGTGCCAGCAGTGTCCTAGCAACTAATGAAAAACTGTTTTTT

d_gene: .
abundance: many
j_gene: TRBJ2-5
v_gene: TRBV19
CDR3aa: CASSIGTYQETQYF
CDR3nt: TGTGCCAGTAGTATCGGGACCTACCAAGAGACCCAGTACTTC

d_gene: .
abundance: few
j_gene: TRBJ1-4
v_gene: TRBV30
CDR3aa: CAWKRGNGNEKLFF
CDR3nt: TGTGCCTGGAAAAGGGGAAATGGTAATGAAAAACTGTTTTTT

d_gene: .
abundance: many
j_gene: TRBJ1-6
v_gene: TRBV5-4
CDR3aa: CASSLMRTGDNSPLHF
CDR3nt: TGTGCCAGCAGCTTGATGAGGACTGGGGATAATTCACCCCTCCACTTT

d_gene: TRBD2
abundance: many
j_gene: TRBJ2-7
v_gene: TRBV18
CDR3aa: CASSLAGGPYEQYF
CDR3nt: TGTGCCAGCTCCTTAGCGGGAGGGCCCTACGAGCAGTACTTC

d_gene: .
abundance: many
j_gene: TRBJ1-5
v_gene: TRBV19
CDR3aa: CASSIRHDSNQPQHF
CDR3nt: TGTGCCAGTAGTATCCGACATGATAGCAATCAGCCCCAGCATTTT

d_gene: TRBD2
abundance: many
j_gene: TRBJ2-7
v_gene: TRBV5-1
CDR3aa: CASSLVTSTSGSSYEQYF
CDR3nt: TGCGCCAGCAGCTTGGTGACCTCTACTAGCGGGAGCTCCTACGAGCAGTACTTC

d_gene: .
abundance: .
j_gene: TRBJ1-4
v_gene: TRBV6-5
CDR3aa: CASSHIGEKLFF
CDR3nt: TGTGCAAGCAGCCACATTGGAGAAAAACTGTTTTTT

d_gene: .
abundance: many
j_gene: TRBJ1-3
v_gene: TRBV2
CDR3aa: CASSEALGGGDTIYF
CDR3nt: TGTGCCAGCAGTGAAGCGCTTGGAGGGGGAGACACCATATATTTT

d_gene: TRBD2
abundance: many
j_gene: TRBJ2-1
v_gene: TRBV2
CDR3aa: CASRTSGGDNEQFF
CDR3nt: TGTGCCAGCAGGACTAGCGGGGGCGACAATGAGCAGTTCTTC

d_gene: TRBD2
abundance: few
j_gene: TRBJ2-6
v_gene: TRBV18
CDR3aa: CASSPLGPGLAGAGANVLTF
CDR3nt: TGTGCCAGCTCACCACTGGGGCCCGGACTAGCGGGAGCTGGGGCCAACGTCCTGACTTTC

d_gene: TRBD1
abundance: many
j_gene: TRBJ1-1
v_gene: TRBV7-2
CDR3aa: CASSFPRDRDPNTEAFF
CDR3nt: TGTGCCAGCAGCTTTCCCAGGGACAGGGACCCGAACACTGAAGCTTTCTTT

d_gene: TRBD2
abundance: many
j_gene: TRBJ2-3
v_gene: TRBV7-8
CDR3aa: CASSLGAGGSTDTQYF
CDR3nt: TGTGCCAGCAGCTTAGGAGCGGGAGGAAGCACAGATACGCAGTATTTT

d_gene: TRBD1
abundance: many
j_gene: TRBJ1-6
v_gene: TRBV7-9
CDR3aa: CASSPGGTDSPLHF
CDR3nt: TGTGCCAGCAGTCCAGGGGGTACGGATTCACCCCTCCACTTT

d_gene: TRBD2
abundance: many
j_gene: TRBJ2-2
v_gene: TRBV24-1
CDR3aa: CATSDLASGDTGELFF
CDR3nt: TGTGCCACCAGTGACCTCGCTAGCGGGGACACCGGGGAGCTGTTTTTT